This T cell receptor beta chain was identified during a study of blood T cell repertoires in COVID-19. About the study: Collection of acute and convalescent COVID-19 samples took place in the United States, Italy and Spain. PBMCs, B-cell-depleted T cells, or T cells provided the cDNA or gDNA that made up the material.

The Seattle patients joined while their infection was active and were tracked longitudinally afterward. In the original processing: Researchers report that nucleated cell counts were estimated from reference gene primer amplification. Here immunoSEQ multiplex PCR was the method, and the copy in TCRdb shows in-frame clones only, minus some. The V and J calls and the clone size are those of that table, but D and trimming were determined from the DNA. This sample has some 80,000 clones, with about 85% found just once. V dropped 3 bases and J dropped 2; count of bases not matched to a gene: 5. Germline CDR1 DFQATT, CDR2 SNEGSKA (reference sequence). The CDR3 totals 15 residues.

The sample taken for sequencing was peripheral blood. This rearrangement joins TRBV20-1 to TRBJ2-1, with 9 bases identical to TRBD2. The receptor was isolated from a man aged 60 to 75 with COVID-19, enrolled during active disease. This chain's CDR3 is CSASGSSGTYNEQFF. CDR3 coding DNA: TGCAGTGCTAGTGGGTCTAGCGGGACCTACAATGAGCAGTTCTTC.